This T cell receptor (beta chain) was identified during a study of persistence of HIV-infected CD4 T cells. As for the study in general: Antigen stimulation activated a lower proportion of cells, more of them memory, than anti-CD3/anti-CD28 stimulation. Findings and caveats of the study: Rare CMV-responding cells carrying HIV-1 proviruses were not analyzed separately for TCR.

Cells were stimulated nonspecifically with anti-CD3/anti-CD28 magnetic beads. Sorting selected CD4+ T cells upregulating both CD40 ligand and CD69. This clone has just one count. Its target is unknown. Sequencing used immunoSEQ version 4 in survey mode. Each sample used up to roughly 1 ug genomic DNA diluted to 10 ng/uL. The repertoire was sequenced with immunoSEQ multiplex PCR; TCRdb's copy has only in-frame clones and lacks some. The data contain fewer than 50,000 clones, about 89% of them singletons. Trimming cost V 6 bases and J 4 bases; bases outside gene matches: 8. Germline-derived CDR1 and CDR2 are SNHLY and FYNNEI. The CDR3 runs 15 residues.

The chain combines TRBV2 with TRBJ1-2; TRBD1 matches at 10 bases. Sequenced here: CD4+ T cells sorted from PBMCs after approximately 19-hour stimulation, sampled from a patient who received antiretroviral therapy. This receptor was identified in an adult man with HIV who was CMV-seropositive. As DNA, the CDR3 is TGTGCCAGCAGGGACGACAGGGGGCATGTCTATGGCTACACCTTC. It specifies CASRDDRGHVYGYTF.